This passage covers 21 T cell receptor beta chains from one sample sequenced in a study of T cells after yellow fever vaccination. TCRdb reprocessed the 5' RACE reads with MiXCR, giving one entry per CDR3 protein. This table holds approximately 550,000 distinct CDR3 sequences, roughly 19% found once. The input for sequencing was PBMCs, taken 15 days after the yellow fever booster vaccination. The receptors stem from a man aged 30-40 years who received the YFV17D yellow fever vaccine.

This clonotype was picked up a small number of times. The chain is built from TRBV6-5 and TRBJ2-7; 9 nucleotides align to TRBD2. Germline CDR1 reads MNHEY; CDR2 reads SVGAGI. The CDR3 runs to 16 residues. Trimming took 0 bases from V and 3 from J; bases not matched to a gene: 6. The CDR3 nucleotides are TGTGCCAGCAGTTACTCGAGTAAGCGGGAGGACTACGAGCAGTACTTC. It specifies CASSYSSKREDYEQYF.

The gene calls are TRBV11-2 and TRBJ2-2; D call uncertain. The V end was cut by 5 bases, the J end by 2 bases, with 15 bases between. This CDR3 region has 16 residues. Germline loops: CDR1 SGHAT, CDR2 FQNNGV. CDR3 sequence reads: CASSTDWAINTGELFF. The CDR3 DNA reads as TGTGCCAGCAGCACAGACTGGGCGATAAACACCGGGGAGCTGTTTTTT.

This clonotype was observed a handful of times. The chain couples TRBV11-2 to TRBJ2-7, with D possibly called TRBD1 or TRBD2 (5 bases each). Deletions cut 7 bases from V and 0 bases from J, with 16 bases between. The CDR3 length is 15 residues. Germline V lookup: CDR1 SGHAT, CDR2 FQNNGV. CDR3 loop: CASTPGSSLSYEQYF. The CDR3, as DNA: TGTGCCAGCACCCCAGGGAGCAGTCTCTCCTACGAGCAGTACTTC.

This clonotype was observed a few times. This rearrangement joins TRBV12-3 or TRBV12-4 to TRBJ2-2; 7 nucleotides match TRBD2. The CDR3 extends over 16 amino acids. Trimming at V came to 6 bases and at J to 7 bases, leaving 14 bases not matched to a gene. The CDR3 sequence: CASRFSSGQVGGELFF. CDR3 nucleotide sequence: TGTGCCAGCAGATTCTCTAGCGGTCAAGTGGGCGGGGAGCTGTTTTTT.

This clonotype has only a few counts. CDR3 protein: CSVSPFVAGITDTQYF. For the CDR3, the DNA is TGCAGCGTGTCCCCTTTTGTAGCGGGAATCACAGATACGCAGTATTTT. The chain is built from TRBV29-1 and TRBJ2-3; TRBD2 matches 8 bases. V was clipped by 6 bases and J by 2 bases; unmatched bases: 13. The germline gives CDR1 SQVTM, CDR2 ANQGSEA. This CDR3 is built from 16 residues.

In its sample, this clonotype was seen a few times. The chain couples TRBV19 to TRBJ2-1; TRBD2 aligns across 9 bases. V gave up 7 bases and J gave up 4 bases; unmatched junction bases: 5. The CDR3 consists of 14 residues. Germline CDR1 LNHDA, CDR2 SQIVND (reference sequence). The CDR3 sequence is CASIGSGSYNEQFF. The CDR3 DNA reads as TGTGCCAGTATCGGTAGCGGGAGTTACAATGAGCAGTTCTTC. The complete variable domain, with remaining parts taken from reference TRBV19 and TRBJ2-1, reads DGGITQSPKYLFRKEGQNVTLSCEQNLNHDAMYWYRQDPGQGLRLIYYSQIVNDFQKGDIAEGYSVSREKKESFPLTVTSAQKNPTAFYLCASIGSGSYNEQFFGPGTRLTVL.

The rearrangement uses TRBV14 and TRBJ1-3; D unclear. With 2 bases removed from V and 0 bases from J, the gap between germline ends came to 11 bases. This CDR3 comprises 16 residues. The V gene's germline CDR1 is SGHDN and CDR2 FVKESK. CDR3 residues: CASSQMWKTSGNTIYF. The CDR3 region has the DNA TGTGCCAGCAGCCAAATGTGGAAGACCTCTGGAAACACCATATATTTT.

This chain joins TRBV9 and TRBJ2-3; no reliable D call. The germline V and J ends were trimmed by 3 bases and 2 bases, with 16 bases remaining between them. There are 16 residues in the CDR3. CDR1 and CDR2 from the germline V gene are SGDLS and YYNGEE. CDR3 protein: CASSAPMYTLTDTQYF. DNA for the CDR3: TGTGCCAGCAGCGCCCCAATGTACACTCTCACAGATACGCAGTATTTT.

This chain joins TRBV6-1 and TRBJ2-7, with D possibly matching TRBD2 (7 bases). This CDR3 spans 17 amino acids. Germline V gives CDR1 MNHNS, CDR2 SASEGT. Trimming shortened V by 5 bases and J by 0 bases, and 20 bases separated the two germline ends. CDR3 coding DNA: TGTGCCAGCAGTATTCAACGGACGGGGGGCATCTCCTACGAGCAGTACTTC. Translation: CASSIQRTGGISYEQYF.

The chain has TRBV29-1 and TRBJ2-7; 7 bases fit TRBD1. The CDR3 has 13 amino acids. The germline CDR1 and CDR2 sequences are SQVTM and ANQGSEA. Germline trimming cut 5 bases from V and 6 bases from J; bases unmatched to any gene: 10. Here the CDR3 reads CSVRSDRTSEQYF. The CDR3 DNA reads TGCAGCGTTCGATCGGACAGGACTTCCGAGCAGTACTTC.

V gene TRBV6-1 combines with J gene TRBJ1-4, with D hard to call. The CDR3 contains 15 residues. The germline V gene encodes CDR1 MNHNS and CDR2 SASEGT. The germline V and J ends were trimmed by 6 bases and 4 bases, with 15 bases remaining between them. CDR3 sequence: CASSPRRQFNEKLFF. CDR3 nucleotide sequence: TGTGCCAGCAGCCCGCGCCGTCAGTTTAATGAAAAACTGTTTTTT.

The rearrangement links TRBV6-2 or TRBV6-3 to TRBJ2-1; the match to TRBD2 covers 13 bases. The ends lost 6 bases at V and 4 bases at J; junction bases unmatched: 6. The CDR3 contains 16 residues. Germline-derived CDR1 and CDR2 are MNHEY and SVGEGT. CDR3 nucleotides: TGTGCCAGCAGAAAGGGACTAGCGGGATCATACAATGAGCAGTTCTTC. This encodes CASRKGLAGSYNEQFF.

The table lists this clonotype with a few counts. The chain links TRBV7-2 to TRBJ2-7; D is unclear. Deletions cut 1 base from V and 4 bases from J, with 14 bases between. Germline assignment: CDR1 SGHTA and CDR2 FQGNSA. This CDR3 has 15 residues. CDR3 in DNA: TGTGCCAGCAGCTTAGGCTATACCCCCATGTACGAGCAGTACTTC. Its protein product is CASSLGYTPMYEQYF.

This chain joins TRBV11-3 and TRBJ2-3; TRBD1 might be the D (6 bases). The V and J ends lost 0 bases and 3 bases respectively, with 7 bases between them. This CDR3 has 14 amino acids. Germline values: CDR1 SGHNT, CDR2 YENEEA. The CDR3 DNA is TGTGCCAGCAGCTTAGATGGACAGACAGATACGCAGTATTTT. Residues: CASSLDGQTDTQYF. Supplemented by reference TRBV11-3 and TRBJ2-3, the full variable domain reads EAGVVQSPRYKIIEKKQPVAFWCNPISGHNTLYWYLQNLGQGPELLIRYENEEAVDDSQLPKDRFSAERLKGVDSTLKIQPAELGDSAVYLCASSLDGQTDTQYFGPGTRLTVL.

In this sample, this clonotype turned up a few times. The chain has TRBV20-1 and TRBJ2-2; the match to TRBD2 covers 7 bases. V was clipped by 0 bases and J by 3 bases; unmatched bases: 7. The CDR3 is 16 amino acids. The germline CDR1 and CDR2 sequences are DFQATT and SNEGSKA (reference sequence). This chain's CDR3 is CSARDHTGGDTGELFF. The DNA of the CDR3 is TGCAGTGCTAGAGATCATACGGGAGGCGACACCGGGGAGCTGTTTTTT.

This chain connects TRBV20-1 to TRBJ2-1; D ambiguous. Germline V gene lookup returns CDR1 DFQATT and CDR2 SNEGSKA (reference sequence). Deletions cut 7 bases from V and 9 bases from J, with 13 bases between. This CDR3 region has 11 residues. This chain's CDR3 is CSVFRISEQFF. In DNA form, the CDR3 reads TGCAGTGTATTTAGAATTAGTGAGCAGTTCTTC.

Written as DNA, the CDR3 is TGTGCCAGTAGTATCAGTCCCCGGGGGCGGTCGAATTCACCCCTCCACTTT. It specifies CASSISPRGRSNSPLHF. This chain joins TRBV19 and TRBJ1-6, with D perhaps TRBD1 (6 bases). V was cut by 3 bases and J by 7 bases, with 19 bases left in between. CDR3 length: 17 residues. Looked up from germline, CDR1 is LNHDA and CDR2 is SQIVND (reference sequence). The variable domain in full, completed from reference TRBV19 and TRBJ1-6, reads DGGITQSPKYLFRKEGQNVTLSCEQNLNHDAMYWYRQDPGQGLRLIYYSQIVNDFQKGDIAEGYSVSREKKESFPLTVTSAQKNPTAFYLCASSISPRGRSNSPLHFGNGTRLTVT.

The chain couples TRBV15 to TRBJ2-3; D may be TRBD1 or TRBD2 (5 bases each). The V and J ends lost 5 bases and 0 bases respectively, with 9 bases between them. The length of the CDR3 is 14 residues. The germline V gene encodes CDR1 LNHNV and CDR2 YYDKDF (reference sequence). DNA of the CDR3: TGTGCCACCAGCCCTGGGGACAGCACAGATACGCAGTATTTT. Its protein product is CATSPGDSTDTQYF.

Notes on this clonotype: At one end, the junction sequence differs from germline, possibly due to a read error. The chain uses TRBV20-1 and TRBJ2-7; D not certain. The germline V gene has CDR1 DFQATT and CDR2 SNEGSKA (reference sequence). CDR3 length equals 13 residues. The CDR3 reads CIAGRSRSYEQYF. The CDR3 nucleotides read TGCATTGCTGGTCGTTCTCGCTCCTACGAGCAGTACTTC.

This rearrangement joins TRBV29-1 to TRBJ1-4; D not certain. This CDR3 has 14 residues. V lost 7 bases, J lost 8 bases, and 20 bases lay in between. CDR1 and CDR2 (germline): SQVTM, ANQGSEA. Here the CDR3 reads CSERVRASDEKLFF. CDR3 sequence (DNA): TGCAGCGAACGGGTGAGGGCCTCTGACGAAAAACTGTTTTTT. The full variable domain, its missing parts supplied by reference TRBV29-1 and TRBJ1-4, is SAVISQKPSRDICQRGTSLTIQCQVDSQVTMMFWYRQQPGQSLTLIATANQGSEATYESGFVIDKFPISRPNLTFSTLTVSNMSPEDSSIYLCSERVRASDEKLFFGSGTQLSVL.

V gene TRBV7-6 combines with J gene TRBJ2-1; D is uncertain. The germline CDR1 and CDR2 sequences are SGHVS and FNYEAQ. Trimming pared 0 bases from V and 2 bases from J, leaving 17 bases between. This CDR3 has 18 amino acids. This CDR3 reads CASSLALHPDNTYNEQFF. The CDR3, as DNA: TGTGCCAGCAGCTTAGCGCTTCACCCCGATAATACCTACAATGAGCAGTTCTTC.